This TCR beta chain was profiled in a study of blood T cell repertoires in COVID-19. Study details: Collection of acute and convalescent COVID-19 samples took place in the United States, Italy and Spain. PBMCs, B-cell-depleted T cells, or T cells provided the cDNA or gDNA that made up the material.

Germline CDR1 is LNHDA and CDR2 is SQIVND (reference sequence). Trimming cost V 5 bases and J 4 bases; bases outside gene matches: 2. The CDR3 runs to 14 residues. In the source study's methods: Reference gene primer amplification yielded estimated nucleated cell counts. Using immunoSEQ multiplex PCR, the repertoire was profiled, and TCRdb retains in-frame clones only, with some absent. For V, J and clone size, that table is used; D and trimming come from the DNA. The table shows some 250,000 clones, with over 70% occurring only once. Sequences were obtained from peripheral blood. The sequence was obtained from a man in his forties with acute or convalescent COVID-19. The chain employs TRBV19 and TRBJ2-1, with TRBD2 matching over 10 bases. CDR3 loop: CASSWTSGYNEQFF. For the CDR3, the DNA is TGTGCCAGTAGTTGGACTAGCGGATACAATGAGCAGTTCTTC.